This T cell receptor (beta chain) derives from a study of T-cell reconstitution after alpha-beta-depleted transplantation in children. This clonotype occurred many times. Unique molecular identifiers were incorporated into the prepared TCRbeta library. TCRdb recomputed calls from the PCR reads with MiXCR, one row per CDR3 protein. The sample comprises about 100,000 distinct CDR3 sequences, 4.5% to 7.5% of which are singletons, and about 6% rests with the top ten. CDR3 length: 15 residues. V lost 0 bases and J lost 2; bases outside the gene matches: 4. Per germline, CDR1 SQVTM and CDR2 ANQGSEA. The chain uses TRBV29-1 and TRBJ2-5; 9 bases fit TRBD1. This sample comprised PBMCs, mostly from graft donor cells, obtained 60 days after TCRalphabeta/CD19-depleted stem cell transplant. This TCR derives from a female patient aged 2-15 years who had a stem cell transplant for Fanconi anemia, so the T cells may come from the graft donor. DNA for the CDR3: TGCAGCGTTGAAGAATGGACAGGGGTACAAGAGACCCAGTACTTC. Residues: CSVEEWTGVQETQYF.